The entry below describes one T cell receptor (beta chain). Its antigen is still unknown. This sample was taken from a study of identical twins. Study outcomes and limitations: For cord blood, abundant beta clonotypes had fewer insertions, unlike memory repertoires, which showed none. Models underestimated out-of-frame TCR alpha sharing in monozygotic twins. Twins showed weaker excess sharing in their beta out-of-frame sequences.

The CDR3 consists of 14 residues. The germline gives CDR1 DFQATT, CDR2 SNEGSKA (reference sequence). Trimming cost V 1 base and J 6 bases, with 16 bases left between them. cDNA molecules carried unique molecular identifiers, and template switching added a universal primer site. TCRdb used MiXCR to reprocess the 5' RACE reads, holding one entry per CDR3 protein. Among 750,000 to 950,000 distinct CDR3 sequences listed, more than 9% were seen once. The same data also contributed to another study, on yellow fever vaccine responses in identical twins.

The sample taken for sequencing was PBMCs. This sequence was found in a woman aged 18 to 35 in good health. This chain connects TRBV20-1 to TRBJ2-7; possible D gene TRBD1, 6 bases. The DNA for the CDR3 is TGCAGTGCTAGAGTTGGCAGGGGAGATTCCGAGCAGTACGTC. Translation: CSARVGRGDSEQYV.